These 30 T cell receptor beta chains were all obtained from the same sample, sequenced in a study of CD8 T cells in Susac syndrome (dated by TCRdb to between 2018 and 2021). Preparation of the library involved the immunoSEQ multiplex PCR assay. RNA was extracted using the RNeasy kit, and about 0.45 to 1 ug of the RNA was reverse transcribed with random hexamers. TCRdb reran the public reads through fastp at Q25 and MiXCR, keeping productive beta chains. Rows matching on CDR3 protein sequence are summarized as one entry with the most common DNA and genes. The sample table records hundreds of thousands of distinct CDR3 sequences; 80% to 95% of these occur just once. Around 0.067% of the sample rests with the top ten. The sample was CD4+ T cells from PBMCs. These receptors were taken from a human donor with multiple sclerosis.

The chain links TRBV12-3 or TRBV12-4 to TRBJ2-7; 11 bases are shared with TRBD1. V was clipped by 8 bases and J by 2 bases; unmatched bases: 8. This CDR3 is built from 15 residues. As DNA, the CDR3 is TGTGCCAGCCGCCCTCCGGGACAGGGGGCCTACGAGCAGTACTTC. It specifies CASRPPGQGAYEQYF.

The chain combines TRBV27 with TRBJ1-2; 9 bases map to TRBD1. Per the germline V gene, CDR1 is MNHEY and CDR2 is SMNVEV (reference sequence). This CDR3 region has 15 residues. The V and J ends lost 1 base and 8 bases, in that order; junction bases with no gene match: 8. CDR3: CASSLYPGQGFGYTF. The CDR3 DNA follows: TGTGCCAGCAGTTTATACCCGGGACAGGGCTTCGGCTACACCTTC.

The genes are TRBV11-1 and TRBJ2-7; 10 positions match TRBD2. The germline gives CDR1 SGHAT, CDR2 FQDESV (reference sequence). J gave up 8 bases and V 7 bases, and 11 bases lay outside the gene matches. The CDR3 is made up of 14 amino acids. The CDR3 region has the DNA TGTGCCAGCAACCACCGGGCTAGCGGGGGCCAGCAGTACTTC. The encoded protein is CASNHRASGGQQYF.

This chain connects TRBV14 to TRBJ2-3, with D uncertain. This CDR3 region has 14 residues. Germline V gene data show CDR1 as SGHDN and CDR2 as FVKESK. Trimming took 6 bases from V and 2 from J, leaving 12 bases between them. CDR3 in amino acids: CASSRLLDTDTQYF. The CDR3 DNA reads TGTGCCAGCAGTCGACTCCTTGACACAGATACGCAGTATTTT.

The rearrangement uses TRBV5-4 and TRBJ2-4, with 14 bases aligning to TRBD2. Germline CDR1 and CDR2: SGHNT and YYREEE (reference sequence). CDR3 length: 18 residues. V dropped 4 bases and J dropped 0; count of bases not matched to a gene: 6. The CDR3 loop reads CASSRGTSGGLAKNIQYF. In DNA, the CDR3 is TGTGCCAGCAGCCGAGGGACTAGCGGGGGACTAGCCAAAAACATTCAGTACTTC.

V and J are TRBV18 and TRBJ2-7; D possibly corresponds to TRBD1 (5 bases). V lost 0 bases to trimming and J lost 10 bases, with 16 bases between them. The CDR3 covers 14 residues. Germline CDR1 is KGHSH and CDR2 is LQKENI. CDR3 amino acids: CASSPPWTPQRQYF. CDR3 DNA sequence: TGTGCCAGCTCACCACCGTGGACACCCCAGCGACAGTACTTC.

CDR3: CASSPWGQPLYEQYV. CDR3 coding DNA: TGCGCCAGCAGTCCCTGGGGACAGCCTCTCTACGAGCAGTACGTC. The chain uses TRBV10-2 and TRBJ2-7, with 7 bases aligning to TRBD1. The junction had 10 bases not matched to a gene; V was cut back by 5 bases and J by 3 bases. The CDR3 runs 15 residues. From germline, CDR1 is WSHSY and CDR2 SAAADI.

V gene TRBV15 combines with J gene TRBJ2-7; possible D gene TRBD1, 5 bases. The CDR3 contains 15 residues. Germline V gene data show CDR1 as LNHNV and CDR2 as YYDKDF (reference sequence). Trimming cost V 1 base and J 1 base, with 11 bases left between them. The CDR3 sequence: CATSRVRGQSYEQYV. In nucleotides, the CDR3 is TGTGCCACCAGCAGAGTTAGGGGCCAGTCCTACGAGCAGTACGTC.

This clonotype is a singleton in its sample. This rearrangement joins TRBV12-3 or TRBV12-4 to TRBJ1-5; D is possibly TRBD1 (5 bases). CDR3 length: 18 residues. Trimming took off 5 bases at V and 0 bases at J, with 20 bases between the two ends. The CDR3 DNA reads TGTGCCAGCAGTCGCATCACCGGGACTGATGATAGCAATCAGCCCCAGCATTTT. It codes for CASSRITGTDDSNQPQHF.

The rearrangement joins TRBV3-1 to TRBJ2-1, with TRBD2 as a possible D gene (6 bases). Germline values: CDR1 LGHDT, CDR2 YNNKEL (reference sequence). V was clipped by 1 base and J by 3 bases, with 10 bases between them. The CDR3 covers 15 residues. DNA for the CDR3: TGTGCCAGCAGCCAAGGGGCGGGGAGCTACAATGAGCAGTTCTTC. It yields the protein CASSQGAGSYNEQFF.

The CDR3 loop is CAWSARGRVVDTQYF. CDR3 coding DNA: TGTGCCTGGTCGGCTCGCGGGAGGGTCGTAGATACGCAGTATTTT. The V gene is TRBV30, the J gene TRBJ2-3, with TRBD2 matching 9 bases. CDR1 and CDR2 from the germline V gene are GTSNPN and SVGIG (reference sequence). V lost 5 bases, J lost 5 bases, and 11 bases stayed unmatched. The CDR3 is made up of 15 amino acids. Together with reference TRBV30 and TRBJ2-3, the CDR3 gives the full variable domain: SQTIHQWPATLVQPVGSPLSLECTVEGTSNPNLYWYRQAAGRGLQLLFYSVGIGQISSEVPQNLSASRPQDRQFILSSKKLLLSDSGFYLCAWSARGRVVDTQYFGPGTRLTVL.

This sequence joins TRBV12-5 and TRBJ1-5, with a tentative D call TRBD1 (6 bases). Looked up from germline, CDR1 is LGHNT and CDR2 is FRNRAP. V shed 3 bases and J shed 3 bases, with 9 bases lying between them. The CDR3 has 14 residues. CDR3 in DNA: TGTGCTAGTGGTTTAGGACAGTACAATCAGCCCCAGCATTTT. As protein: CASGLGQYNQPQHF.

The rearrangement uses TRBV4-1 and TRBJ1-2, with 7 bases that match TRBD1. CDR3 length: 15 residues. V dropped 6 bases and J dropped 2; count of bases not matched to a gene: 9. Germline lookup yields CDR1 MGHRA and CDR2 YSYEKL. The DNA for the CDR3 is TGCGCCAGCAGAATGTGGTCGACAGGGAACTATGGCTACACCTTC. It is translated as CASRMWSTGNYGYTF.

The chain links TRBV18 to TRBJ1-5, with D perhaps matching TRBD1 (5 bases). The CDR3 is 15 amino acids. Trimming pared 1 base from V and 4 bases from J, leaving 11 bases between. Looked up from germline, CDR1 is KGHSH and CDR2 is LQKENI. CDR3 bases: TGTGCCAGCTCACCACGGGCAGGGAAGAATCAGCCCCAGCATTTT. This translates into CASSPRAGKNQPQHF.

The DNA for the CDR3 is TGTGCCACCTACCGGGTAGCGGGAGGTGCACCAGATACGCAGTATTTT. Translating gives CATYRVAGGAPDTQYF. V is TRBV6-1 and J is TRBJ2-3; 10 bases line up with TRBD2. This CDR3 contains 16 residues. Germline trimming cut 10 bases from V and 4 bases from J; bases unmatched to any gene: 14. The germline V gene encodes CDR1 MNHNS and CDR2 SASEGT.

The chain combines TRBV4-1 with TRBJ2-6; 7 bases are a match to TRBD1. J lost 4 bases, V lost 6 bases, and 6 bases had no gene match. The CDR3 runs to 15 residues. Germline lookup yields CDR1 MGHRA and CDR2 YSYEKL. The CDR3 reads CASSIQGDGANVLTF. The CDR3 DNA reads TGCGCCAGCAGTATCCAGGGGGACGGGGCCAACGTCCTGACTTTC.

The chain joins TRBV7-8 to TRBJ1-5; the D is unclear. Germline lookup yields CDR1 SGHVS and CDR2 FQNEAQ. V lost 6 bases and J lost 4, with 7 bases in between. CDR3 length: 12 residues. CDR3 amino acids: CASSHINQPQHF. The CDR3 DNA reads TGTGCCAGCAGTCACATTAATCAGCCCCAGCATTTT.

The chain couples TRBV27 to TRBJ1-2; the match to TRBD1 covers 8 bases. J lost 2 bases, V lost 1 base, and 9 bases had no gene match. CDR1 and CDR2 from the germline V gene are MNHEY and SMNVEV (reference sequence). There are 17 residues in the CDR3. CDR3 bases: TGTGCCAGCAGTTTATACAAACCAGGGGGCGCAAACTATGGCTACACCTTC. Encoded protein: CASSLYKPGGANYGYTF.

The rearrangement uses TRBV10-3 and TRBJ2-5; D unclear. The germline V and J ends were trimmed by 3 bases and 3 bases, with 5 bases remaining between them. Germline loops: CDR1 ENHRY, CDR2 SYGVKD. The CDR3 is 12 amino acids. CDR3 in DNA: TGTGCCATCAGTGATAATGAAGAGACCCAGTACTTC. As protein: CAISDNEETQYF.

The chain carries TRBV5-1 and TRBJ2-5; D is perhaps TRBD1 (6 bases). The germline V gene encodes CDR1 SGHRS and CDR2 YFSETQ. The ends were cut back, 5 bases at V and 9 bases at J, with 17 bases in the middle. The CDR3 extends over 13 amino acids. The DNA of the CDR3 is TGCGCCAGCAGTGCCGGACAGCCGCCGGCCCAGTACTTC. This codes for CASSAGQPPAQYF. The variable domain in full, with the rest retrieved from reference TRBV5-1 and TRBJ2-5, is KAGVTQTPRYLIKTRGQQVTLSCSPISGHRSVSWYQQTPGQGLQFLFEYFSETQRNKGNFPGRFSGRQFSNSRSEMNVSTLELGDSALYLCASSAGQPPAQYFGPGTRLLVL.

The chain joins TRBV2 to TRBJ1-5; tentatively, D is TRBD1 (6 bases). Per germline, CDR1 SNHLY and CDR2 FYNNEI. Trimming removed 5 bases from V and 3 bases from J, with 11 bases in between. CDR3 length equals 14 residues. DNA of the CDR3: TGTGCCAGCAGTCCGGACAGAAACAATCAGCCCCAGCATTTT. This sequence encodes CASSPDRNNQPQHF.

The CDR3 loop reads CASSLGLAGEQETQYF. The CDR3 nucleotides are TGTGCCAGCAGCTTAGGGCTAGCGGGAGAGCAAGAGACCCAGTACTTC. The chain links TRBV7-3 to TRBJ2-5; 10 bases are shared with TRBD2. Germline V gene lookup returns CDR1 SGHTA and CDR2 FQGTGA. V shed 2 bases, J shed 2 bases, and the junction held 5 bases outside the gene matches. The length of the CDR3 is 16 residues.

The chain recombines TRBV7-2 with TRBJ2-3, with 12 positions matching TRBD2. Germline CDR1 reads SGHTA; CDR2 reads FQGNSA. The CDR3 runs 16 residues. V trimming: 1 base; J trimming: 4 bases; junction bases outside the gene matches: 3. The CDR3 sequence: CASSLELAGGADTQYF. The DNA of the CDR3 is TGTGCCAGCAGCTTAGAACTAGCGGGAGGCGCAGATACGCAGTATTTT.

This sequence joins TRBV12-3 or TRBV12-4 and TRBJ2-2; D may correspond to TRBD1 or TRBD2 (5 bases each). The CDR3 runs to 13 residues. V was shortened by 2 bases and J by 5 bases, with 6 bases between the two germline ends. The CDR3 loop is CASSLWGTGELFF. CDR3 nucleotides: TGTGCCAGCAGTTTATGGGGGACCGGGGAGCTGTTTTTT.

V gene TRBV24-1 combines with J gene TRBJ1-1, with 7 nucleotides matching TRBD1. The germline V gene encodes CDR1 KGHDR and CDR2 SFDVKD. The CDR3 has 14 residues. The V gene end was trimmed by 6 bases and the J gene end by 3 bases; junction bases not matched to a gene: 6. The DNA of the CDR3 is TGTGCCACCAGTAAGACAGGGTCGGACACTGAAGCTTTCTTT. This sequence encodes CATSKTGSDTEAFF.

The J gene is TRBJ2-7, the V gene TRBV2; 9 bases agree with TRBD2. This CDR3 comprises 15 residues. V lost 7 bases and J lost 4; bases outside the gene matches: 11. Germline lookup yields CDR1 SNHLY and CDR2 FYNNEI. In nucleotides, the CDR3 is TGTGCCAGCACCGCCCGCCCGGGACTAGCATACGAGCAGTACGTC. This encodes CASTARPGLAYEQYV.

The chain combines TRBV29-1 with TRBJ1-4; TRBD1 is a possible D gene (6 bases). Germline lookup yields CDR1 SQVTM and CDR2 ANQGSEA. This CDR3 comprises 13 residues. V was pared by 7 bases and J by 3 bases, with 12 bases between. The CDR3 sequence: CSALTGANEKLFF. In DNA, the CDR3 is TGCAGCGCCTTGACAGGAGCTAATGAAAAACTGTTTTTT. The variable domain in full, completed from reference TRBV29-1 and TRBJ1-4, reads SAVISQKPSRDICQRGTSLTIQCQVDSQVTMMFWYRQQPGQSLTLIATANQGSEATYESGFVIDKFPISRPNLTFSTLTVSNMSPEDSSIYLCSALTGANEKLFFGSGTQLSVL.

The chain couples TRBV20-1 to TRBJ1-5, with D unresolved. Trimming took off 4 bases at V and 0 bases at J, with 10 bases between the two ends. Germline values: CDR1 DFQATT, CDR2 SNEGSKA (reference sequence). The CDR3 runs 14 residues. The CDR3: CSAIPDHSNQPQHF. CDR3 in DNA: TGCAGTGCTATCCCGGACCATAGCAATCAGCCCCAGCATTTT.

The chain recombines TRBV30 with TRBJ2-1, with TRBD2 identical over 12 bases. The V gene end was trimmed by 0 bases and the J gene end by 12 bases; junction bases not matched to a gene: 9. The CDR3 consists of 15 residues. The germline CDR1 and CDR2 sequences are GTSNPN and SVGIG (reference sequence). The DNA for the CDR3 is TGTGCCTGGAGTGTTCTAGCGGGGGGGCCCGGTTGGCAGTTCTTC. The encoded protein is CAWSVLAGGPGWQFF.

This clonotype was found once. The rearrangement uses TRBV19 and TRBJ2-6; D call uncertain. Deletions cut 5 bases from V and 0 bases from J, with 11 bases between. CDR1 is LNHDA and CDR2 is SQIVND in the germline V gene (reference sequence). CDR3 length: 16 residues. Here the CDR3 reads CASSPYTNSGANVLTF. CDR3 DNA sequence: TGTGCCAGTAGTCCTTACACCAACTCTGGGGCCAACGTCCTGACTTTC.